This passage covers 17 T cell receptor beta chains from one sample sequenced in a study of regulatory T cells in long-lasting Graves disease. Time point denoted: newly diagnosed GD, antithyroid drugs for less than 3 months. The authors made the TCR library using RNA they extracted from PBMCs. The authors built TCR beta libraries using iRepertoire HTBI primers and Arm-PCR of CDR3 regions. TCRdb ran MiXCR on the multiplex PCR reads and lists one entry per CDR3 protein. The repertoire holds under 300,000 distinct CDR3 sequences, with about 19% as singletons. Here the sequenced sample was peripheral blood mononuclear cells (PBMCs), taken at new diagnosis, from a patient treated with antithyroid drugs. Every receptor here comes from a female donor with Graves disease.

This clonotype showed up many times. The chain links TRBV6-1 to TRBJ2-3, with D uncertain. The V end was cut by 5 bases, the J end by 3 bases, with 15 bases between. Germline CDR1 MNHNS, CDR2 SASEGT. This CDR3 spans 15 amino acids. The CDR3 DNA sequence: TGTGCCAGCAGTCCCCTTGGGGATGTGACAGATACGCAGTATTTT. Its translation is CASSPLGDVTDTQYF.

The rearrangement uses TRBV5-4 and TRBJ2-7; 9 bases agree with TRBD1. V was clipped by 7 bases and J by 7 bases; unmatched bases: 15. From germline, CDR1 is SGHNT and CDR2 YYREEE (reference sequence). The CDR3 consists of 15 residues. CDR3 in amino acids: CASSAPGQGFIEQYF. The CDR3 DNA is TGTGCCAGCTCAGCCCCCGGACAGGGGTTTATAGAGCAGTACTTC.

V gene TRBV6-2 or TRBV6-3 combines with J gene TRBJ1-2; D not resolved. V was shortened by 0 bases and J by 7 bases, with 3 bases between the two germline ends. The CDR3 extends over 11 amino acids. Germline values: CDR1 MNHEY, CDR2 SVGEGT. CDR3 in amino acids: CASSYSSGYTF. CDR3 DNA sequence: TGTGCCAGCAGTTACTCTTCTGGCTACACCTTC.

This clonotype was observed a few times. The rearrangement links TRBV4-1 to TRBJ2-2, with D perhaps TRBD2 (5 bases). The CDR3 is 17 residues long. Germline loops: CDR1 MGHRA, CDR2 YSYEKL. Trimming took off 0 bases at V and 3 bases at J, with 14 bases between the two ends. The CDR3 loop reads CASSQESPGVYTGELFF. Written as DNA, the CDR3 is TGCGCCAGCAGCCAAGAATCCCCCGGGGTGTACACCGGGGAGCTGTTTTTT.

V and J are TRBV12-3 or TRBV12-4 and TRBJ2-5, with 8 bases lining up with TRBD1. V lost 5 bases to trimming and J lost 2 bases; unmatched junction nucleotides: 7. The length of the CDR3 is 15 residues. CDR3 in amino acids: CASSEGTGPQETQYF. The DNA for the CDR3 is TGTGCCAGCAGTGAAGGGACAGGTCCTCAAGAGACCCAGTACTTC.

This clonotype was observed at least ten times. The chain links TRBV5-1 to TRBJ2-3, with 8 bases lining up with TRBD2. CDR3 length equals 16 residues. Unmatched junction bases numbered 11, after V lost 6 bases and J lost 2 bases. Germline CDR1 reads SGHRS; CDR2 reads YFSETQ. The DNA for the CDR3 is TGCGCCAGCACTAGGGGGAGCGGGGGAGACACAGATACGCAGTATTTT. This gives the protein CASTRGSGGDTDTQYF.

This clonotype was seen ten or more times. The chain recombines TRBV24-1 with TRBJ2-2; D possibly corresponds to TRBD2 (6 bases). The CDR3 consists of 16 residues. The V gene lost 0 bases and the J gene lost 6 bases, with 13 bases spanning the gap. Germline CDR1 KGHDR, CDR2 SFDVKD. The CDR3 coding sequence is TGTGCCACCAGTGATTTGAAGGAGGGCGGACCCGGGGAGCTGTTTTTT. This sequence encodes CATSDLKEGGPGELFF.

This clonotype appeared a few times. The chain carries TRBV10-1 and TRBJ2-7; D gene unclear. Germline CDR1 and CDR2: WNHNN and SYGVQD (reference sequence). Trimming cost V 2 bases and J 9 bases, with 14 bases left between them. The CDR3 loop spans 13 amino acids. The CDR3: CASSEGRVLGQYF. CDR3 sequence (DNA): TGCGCCAGCAGTGAGGGACGTGTCCTTGGGCAGTACTTC.

The table lists this clonotype with a few counts. The chain links TRBV2 to TRBJ2-7; TRBD1 aligns across 8 bases. V lost 3 bases, J lost 6 bases, and 1 base stayed unmatched. The CDR3 runs 12 residues. Germline CDR1 is SNHLY and CDR2 is FYNNEI. The CDR3 here is CASSDTGGEQYF. Here the CDR3 DNA reads TGTGCCAGCAGTGACACAGGGGGCGAGCAGTACTTC.

This clonotype was seen repeatedly, ten times or more. The CDR3 nucleotides read TGTGCCAGCAGGCCGCCCCACAGGGGGCAATACAATGAGCAGTTCTTC. Its protein is CASRPPHRGQYNEQFF. This chain uses TRBV28 with TRBJ2-1, with 9 bases lining up with TRBD1. The CDR3 runs 16 residues. Germline assignment: CDR1 MDHEN and CDR2 SYDVKM. Trimming took 6 bases from V and 4 from J; bases not matched to a gene: 10.

This clonotype occurred many times. This sequence joins TRBV7-2 and TRBJ2-6; TRBD1 aligns across 9 bases. Germline assignment: CDR1 SGHTA and CDR2 FQGNSA. This CDR3 contains 17 residues. Unmatched junction bases numbered 6, after V lost 6 bases and J lost 0 bases. CDR3 sequence: CASRDRDRDSGANVLTF. The CDR3 DNA follows: TGTGCCAGCAGGGACCGGGACAGGGACTCTGGGGCCAACGTCCTGACTTTC.

This clonotype was recorded many times. The chain links TRBV7-3 to TRBJ1-1; D is perhaps TRBD1 (5 bases). The V end lost 3 bases, the J end lost 6 bases, and 14 bases lay between the germline ends. The V gene's germline CDR1 is SGHTA and CDR2 FQGTGA. The CDR3 is 14 amino acids. CDR3 bases: TGTGCCAGCAGCTTTAACTCAGGGTCCGCTGAAGCTTTCTTT. This sequence encodes CASSFNSGSAEAFF.

This clonotype showed up many times. The rearrangement joins TRBV3-1 to TRBJ2-1; the match to TRBD1 covers 7 bases. The CDR3 covers 17 residues. Germline V gives CDR1 LGHDT, CDR2 YNNKEL (reference sequence). The V gene end was trimmed by 5 bases and the J gene end by 0 bases; junction bases not matched to a gene: 10. The CDR3 loop is CASSSLWGQSSYNEQFF. CDR3 DNA sequence: TGTGCCAGCAGCTCTCTCTGGGGACAGAGCTCCTACAATGAGCAGTTCTTC.

There are many counts of this clonotype. The V call is TRBV19, the J call TRBJ1-5; no clear D gene. The CDR3 runs to 14 residues. V was cut by 0 bases and J by 5 bases, with 8 bases left in between. Per the germline V gene, CDR1 is LNHDA and CDR2 is SQIVND (reference sequence). The CDR3 bases are TGTGCCAGTAGTATAGATCGTCTGTATCAGCCCCAGCATTTT. Translating gives CASSIDRLYQPQHF. Full variable domain (missing parts from reference TRBV19 and TRBJ1-5): DGGITQSPKYLFRKEGQNVTLSCEQNLNHDAMYWYRQDPGQGLRLIYYSQIVNDFQKGDIAEGYSVSREKKESFPLTVTSAQKNPTAFYLCASSIDRLYQPQHFGDGTRLSIL.

Many counts were recorded for this clonotype. V usage is TRBV15 and J usage is TRBJ2-7; D is unclear. The V end was cut by 6 bases, the J end by 7 bases, with 19 bases between. The CDR3 covers 14 residues. CDR1 LNHNV and CDR2 YYDKDF come from the germline V gene (reference sequence). The CDR3 DNA is TGTGCCACCAGTCCGAATACCCCTTTGAGGGAGCAGTACTTC. It yields the protein CATSPNTPLREQYF.

About this clonotype: At one end the junction does not follow the germline gene, possibly because of a read error. The chain couples TRBV28 to TRBJ2-6, with TRBD1 as a possible D gene (5 bases). Germline V lookup: CDR1 MDHEN, CDR2 SYDVKM. This CDR3 is built from 17 residues. Here the CDR3 reads CASSLYPSWVGANVPIF. The CDR3 region has the DNA TGTGCCAGCAGTTTATACCCCAGTTGGGTTGGGGCCAACGTCCCGATTTTC.

V gene TRBV4-1 combines with J gene TRBJ2-7, with D unresolved. The CDR3 consists of 13 residues. CDR1 MGHRA and CDR2 YSYEKL come from the germline V gene. V was trimmed by 5 bases and J by 2 bases, leaving 10 bases between them. CDR3 nucleotide sequence: TGCGCCAGCAGCTACACACCCGCCTACGAGCAGTACTTC. Translation gives CASSYTPAYEQYF.